The source of this T cell receptor beta chain is a study of shared clonotypes between healthy human individuals. Background on the study: In total, the donors were two women and a few men aged 18 to 49.

Study conclusions and caveats: Naive subsets tended to show greater estimated richness than memory subsets.

A word on this clone: Antigen: not known.

Positively selected for CCR7, the CD45RO-negative cells used as naive CD8 cells excluded terminally differentiated effector memory CD45RA+ cells. The CDR3 contains 12 residues. Trimming left V 8 bases short and J 6 bases short, with 13 bases between. Per germline, CDR1 MDHEN and CDR2 SYDVKM. The genomic DNA of each subset was split evenly across several immunoSEQ plates. Here immunoSEQ multiplex PCR was the method, and the copy in TCRdb shows in-frame clones only, minus some. The table lists about 600,000 clones, about 95% of them singletons. The sample taken for sequencing was naive CD8+ T cells sorted from blood. The rearrangement links TRBV28 to TRBJ1-1; tentative D call: TRBD1 (5 bases). The TCR originated in a woman aged 25 to 39 in good health. DNA of the CDR3: TGTGCCAGCCAGTTTCCGGGGGCTGAAGCTTTCTTT. Translating gives CASQFPGAEAFF.